The text below deals with one T cell receptor (beta chain). Its antigen is currently not known. No much larger clone is present one base from it, and per-base qualities are unavailable. This sample was taken from a study of PD-1 blockade in classical Hodgkin lymphoma (dated by TCRdb to 2018 to 2021). Concerning the study at large: Nivolumab dosing was 3 mg/kg intravenously every 2 weeks, continuing until either disease progression or unacceptable toxicity. A peripheral blood immune signature of response to PD-1 blockade in classical Hodgkin lymphoma was defined using TCR beta sequencing and CyTOF. The full study reports these points: Trial patients with a complete response had baseline diversity similar to that of newly diagnosed patients, while partial responders and progressors had significantly lower diversity. Diversity was lower in patients who began nivolumab less than 1 year after ASCT, so these patients were left out of later analyses to avoid confounding by immune reconstitution. Baseline TCR diversity was reported to be lower in newly diagnosed patients than in healthy donors and to be lower still in relapsed/refractory patients. The study was limited to a single clinical trial cohort, and causes of repertoire differences, possibly disease activity or prior therapy, remained undefined. By C4D1, a significant rise was seen in CD4+ TCR diversity but not in CD8+ TCR diversity (p=0.0027 vs p=0.16), and the rise was most apparent among complete responders (p=0.02).

The Qiagen DNeasy kit was used to extract genomic DNA both from unsorted PBMCs and from the negatively selected CD4+ and CD8+ fractions. Using primers that anneal to V and J segments, immunoSEQ multiplex PCR amplified the TCR beta CDR3 regions. Amplification bias was minimized using a synthetic immune receptor repertoire, and residual bias was removed computationally after sequencing. For the original study's pipeline: Custom Python scripts were used to quantify repertoire diversity as the Shannon entropy index. Unsorted, CD4+ and CD8+ repertoires were analyzed separately, except for combined analyses in which CD4+ and CD8+ sequences were merged in silico. Clonal expansion was defined as at least a 2-fold frequency increase after treatment relative to C1D1, with a pseudocount of 0.5 for undetected baseline clones. Clones with 0 or 1 copy at C1D1 were defined as singleton clones, while clones with 2 or more copies were defined as non-singleton clones. Clones expanded in unsorted samples were assigned a CD4+, CD8+ or unknown annotation through matching of protein sequences in sorted samples from the same patient. Wilcoxon tests were applied to paired samples to test diversity changes from C1D1 to C4D1. TCRdb re-hosts the immuneACCESS table, in-frame sequences only. Its copies lack some clones; in the studies checked, an unresolved V gene accounts for under half of them, and the cause for the rest is not known. V, J and clone size are taken as reported in that table, and D and trimming were inferred from the DNA itself. This sample comprises approximately 12,000 clones, about 80% of them detected only once. The ten largest clones take up nearly 5.5% of the sample.

The time point label, read with the paper, signifies: cycle 2 day 1 (C2D1) of nivolumab. Every trial patient had relapsed following autologous stem cell transplantation, and prior brentuximab vedotin exposure was what differed among cohorts A, B and C. The trial cohort was composed of under 70 patients with relapsed/refractory classical Hodgkin lymphoma, for whom complete response, partial response or progressive disease was recorded as best overall response. In the multi-cohort phase II CheckMate 205 trial, trial patients received single-agent nivolumab. An independent review committee assessed best overall response using the 2007 International Working Group response criteria. Trial PBMCs were collected just before the start of nivolumab (C1D1) and during therapy at cycle 2 day 1 and cycle 4 day 1. Peripheral blood was collected in 8 mL Vacutainer Cell Preparation Tubes, from which PBMCs were isolated by centrifugation and then cryopreserved.

Its CDR3 holds 12 amino acids, cysteine through phenylalanine. The read is trimmed to its CDR3 DNA, 36 bases read in frame from base 1. CDR1 and CDR2 are drawn from the germline V gene (reference sequence): MNHEY, SMNVEV. Trimming at the junction amounts to 8 bases on V and 8 bases on J, and the germline ends lie 15 bases apart. The receptor chain draws on TRBV27 and TRBJ1-1; the D gene identity is not certain. Here the sequenced sample was peripheral blood mononuclear cells (PBMCs), taken before the second cycle of nivolumab. This clonotype was sampled from a human donor with classical Hodgkin lymphoma. The nucleotide sequence is given as TGTGCCAGCTGGGCCACTCGGGCGGAAGCTTTCTTT. It codes for CASWATRAEAFF.